This is a list of T cell receptor beta chains from one sample in a study of T cells after yellow fever vaccination. TCRdb itself ran the 5' RACE reads through MiXCR, one entry per CDR3 protein. The repertoire consists of a few hundred thousand distinct CDR3 sequences, with 3.2% occurring once and the leading ten covering around 3.3%. Sequenced material: CD4+ T cells sorted from PBMCs, taken 10 days after the yellow fever booster vaccination. The receptor source for this set is a man aged 18-30 years who received the YFV17D yellow fever vaccine. Each CDR3 is given with its conserved first and last residue. The D gene is left open where the match is weak. The listing skips clone size in some rows; elsewhere it reads once, few, many or a size class.

-	TRBV5-1	TRBJ2-6	-	CASSLVGIRRTGANVLTF	TGCGCCAGCAGCTTGGTCGGAATTCGCAGGACTGGGGCCAACGTCCTGACTTTC
-	TRBV12-3/TRBV12-4	TRBJ2-5	many	CASSSSGGPQETQYF	TGTGCCAGCAGTTCGTCCGGGGGGCCTCAAGAGACCCAGTACTTC
-	TRBV6-5	TRBJ2-3	-	CASSIQVPTDTQYF	TGTGCCAGCAGCATTCAGGTACCCACAGATACGCAGTATTTT
-	TRBV4-3	TRBJ1-2	-	CASSQDLGTYGYTF	TGCGCCAGCAGCCAAGATCTGGGGACCTATGGCTACACCTTC
-	TRBV14	TRBJ2-5	-	CASSQEWGSETQYF	TGTGCCAGCAGCCAAGAATGGGGGTCGGAGACCCAGTACTTC
-	TRBV21-1	TRBJ1-2	few	CASSKKAQQGESNYGYTF	TGTGCCAGCAGCAAGAAGGCTCAACAGGGGGAATCTAACTATGGCTACACCTTC
TRBD1	TRBV5-1	TRBJ2-7	few	CASSRSRGHHEQYF	TGCGCCAGCAGCCGATCCAGGGGGCATCACGAGCAGTACTTC
-	TRBV7-2	TRBJ2-4	many	CASSLAQGVAKNIQYF	TGTGCCAGCAGCTTAGCTCAGGGTGTAGCCAAAAACATTCAGTACTTC
TRBD2	TRBV5-1	TRBJ2-1	few	CASSSAGLADNEQFF	TGCGCCAGCAGCTCCGCGGGACTAGCGGATAATGAGCAGTTCTTC
-	TRBV6-5	TRBJ1-5	-	CASSYSRIISPQHF	TGTGCCAGCAGTTACTCTCGGATAATCAGCCCCCAGCATTTT